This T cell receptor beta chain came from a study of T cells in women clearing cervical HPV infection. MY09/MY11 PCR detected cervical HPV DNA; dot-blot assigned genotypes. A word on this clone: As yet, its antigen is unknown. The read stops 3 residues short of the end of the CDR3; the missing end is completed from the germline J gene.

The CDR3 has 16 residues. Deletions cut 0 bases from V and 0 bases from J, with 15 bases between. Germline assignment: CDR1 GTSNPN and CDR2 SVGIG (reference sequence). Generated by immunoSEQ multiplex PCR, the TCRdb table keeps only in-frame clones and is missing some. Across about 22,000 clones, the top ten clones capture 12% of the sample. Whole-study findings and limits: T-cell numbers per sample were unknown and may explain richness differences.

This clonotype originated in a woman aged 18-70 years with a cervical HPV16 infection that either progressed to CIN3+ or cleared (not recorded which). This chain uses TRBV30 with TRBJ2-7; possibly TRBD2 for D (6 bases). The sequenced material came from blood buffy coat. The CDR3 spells CAWSVRRASSSYEQYF. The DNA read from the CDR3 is TGTGCCTGGAGTGTACGGAGGGCCTCAAGCTCCTACGAG.